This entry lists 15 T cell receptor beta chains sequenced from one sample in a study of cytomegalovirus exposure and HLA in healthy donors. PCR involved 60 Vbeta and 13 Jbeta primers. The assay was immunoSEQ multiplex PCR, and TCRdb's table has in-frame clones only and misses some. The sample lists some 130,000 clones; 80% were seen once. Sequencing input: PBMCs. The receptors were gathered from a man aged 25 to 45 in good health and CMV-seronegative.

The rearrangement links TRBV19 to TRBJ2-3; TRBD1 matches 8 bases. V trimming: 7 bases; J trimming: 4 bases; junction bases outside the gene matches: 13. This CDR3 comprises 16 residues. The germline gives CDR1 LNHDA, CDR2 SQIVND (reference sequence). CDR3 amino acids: CASNDGRRGQSDTQYF. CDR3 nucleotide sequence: TGTGCCAGTAACGACGGGCGCAGGGGGCAGTCAGATACGCAGTATTTT. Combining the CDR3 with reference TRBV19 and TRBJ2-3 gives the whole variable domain DGGITQSPKYLFRKEGQNVTLSCEQNLNHDAMYWYRQDPGQGLRLIYYSQIVNDFQKGDIAEGYSVSREKKESFPLTVTSAQKNPTAFYLCASNDGRRGQSDTQYFGPGTRLTVL.

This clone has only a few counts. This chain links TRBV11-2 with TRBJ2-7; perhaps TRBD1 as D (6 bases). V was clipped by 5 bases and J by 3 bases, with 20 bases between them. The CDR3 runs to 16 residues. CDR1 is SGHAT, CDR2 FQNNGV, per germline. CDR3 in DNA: TGTGCCAGCAGCACGGCCGGGACACGGTTGGACTACGAGCAGTACTTC. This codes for CASSTAGTRLDYEQYF.

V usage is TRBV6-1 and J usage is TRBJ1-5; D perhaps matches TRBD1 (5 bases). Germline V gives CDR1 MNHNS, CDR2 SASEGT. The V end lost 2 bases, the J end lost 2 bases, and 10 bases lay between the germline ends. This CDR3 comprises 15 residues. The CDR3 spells CASSEYQGGNQPQHF. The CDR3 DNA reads TGTGCCAGCAGTGAATATCAGGGCGGCAATCAGCCCCAGCATTTT.

The CDR3 DNA reads TGTGCCAGCAGCTTACTAGCTAGCAATCAGCCCCAGCATTTT. Translation: CASSLLASNQPQHF. The chain employs TRBV7-2 and TRBJ1-5; D is unresolved. The CDR3 consists of 14 residues. V was shortened by 2 bases and J by 0 bases, with 5 bases between the two germline ends. Looked up from germline, CDR1 is SGHTA and CDR2 is FQGNSA.

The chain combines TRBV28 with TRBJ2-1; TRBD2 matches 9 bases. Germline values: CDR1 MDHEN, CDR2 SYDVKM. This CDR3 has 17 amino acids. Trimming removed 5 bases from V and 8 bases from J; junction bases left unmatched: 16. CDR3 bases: TGTGCCAGCAGTCAGCCGTCTAGCGGGGTGGAGTCCGATGAGCAGTTCTTC. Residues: CASSQPSSGVESDEQFF.

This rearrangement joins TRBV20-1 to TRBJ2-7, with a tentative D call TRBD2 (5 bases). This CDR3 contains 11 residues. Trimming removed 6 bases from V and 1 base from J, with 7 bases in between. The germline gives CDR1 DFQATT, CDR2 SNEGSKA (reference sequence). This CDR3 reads CSARGSYEQYF. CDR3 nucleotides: TGCAGTGCCCGGGGTTCCTACGAGCAGTACTTC.

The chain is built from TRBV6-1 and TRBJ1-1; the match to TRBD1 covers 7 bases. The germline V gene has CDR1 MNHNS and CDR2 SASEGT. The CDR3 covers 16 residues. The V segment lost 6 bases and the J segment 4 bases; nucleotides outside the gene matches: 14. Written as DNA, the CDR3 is TGTGCCAGCAGGGAACGGGACAGCTACTCCGGCACTGAAGCTTTCTTT. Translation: CASRERDSYSGTEAFF.

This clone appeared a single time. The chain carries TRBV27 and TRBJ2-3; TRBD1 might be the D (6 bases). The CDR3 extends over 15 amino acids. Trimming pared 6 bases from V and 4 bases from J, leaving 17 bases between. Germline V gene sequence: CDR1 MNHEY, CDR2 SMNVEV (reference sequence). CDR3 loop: CASRGGSISPDTQYF. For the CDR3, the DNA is TGTGCCAGCAGAGGGGGTTCCATCAGCCCAGATACGCAGTATTTT.

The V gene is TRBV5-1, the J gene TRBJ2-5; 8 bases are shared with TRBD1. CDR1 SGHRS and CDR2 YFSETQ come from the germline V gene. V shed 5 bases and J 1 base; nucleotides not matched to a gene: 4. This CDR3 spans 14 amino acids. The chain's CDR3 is CASRYTGGQETQYF. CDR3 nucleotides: TGCGCCAGCAGATACACAGGGGGCCAAGAGACCCAGTACTTC.

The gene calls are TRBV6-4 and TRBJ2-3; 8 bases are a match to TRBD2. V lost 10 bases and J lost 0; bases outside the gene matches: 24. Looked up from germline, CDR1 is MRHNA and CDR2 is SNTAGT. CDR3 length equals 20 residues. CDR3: CATGRQGLAGGLPSTDTQYF. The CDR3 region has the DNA TGTGCCACAGGACGGCAGGGGCTGGCGGGAGGACTCCCTAGCACAGATACGCAGTATTTT.

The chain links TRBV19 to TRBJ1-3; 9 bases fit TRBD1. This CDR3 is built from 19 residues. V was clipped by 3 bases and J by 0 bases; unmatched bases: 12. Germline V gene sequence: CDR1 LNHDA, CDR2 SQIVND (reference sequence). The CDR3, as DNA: TGTGCCAGTAGTATCCGAACCCTGACAGGGGGAAGCTCTGGAAACACCATATATTTT. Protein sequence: CASSIRTLTGGSSGNTIYF.

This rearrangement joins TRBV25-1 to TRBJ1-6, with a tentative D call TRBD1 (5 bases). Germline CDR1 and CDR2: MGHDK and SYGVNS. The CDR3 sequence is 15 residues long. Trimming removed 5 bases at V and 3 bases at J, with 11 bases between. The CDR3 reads CASSQDSNYNSPLHF. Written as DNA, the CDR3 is TGTGCCAGCAGTCAAGACAGTAACTATAATTCACCCCTCCACTTT.

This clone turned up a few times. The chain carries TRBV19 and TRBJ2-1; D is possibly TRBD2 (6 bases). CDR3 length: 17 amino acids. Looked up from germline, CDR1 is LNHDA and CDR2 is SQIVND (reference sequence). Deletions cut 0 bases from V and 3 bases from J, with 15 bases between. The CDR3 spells CASSIDPPAGRYNEQFF. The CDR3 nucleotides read TGTGCCAGTAGTATAGACCCCCCGGCGGGGCGCTACAATGAGCAGTTCTTC.

CDR3 DNA sequence: TGTGCCAGCACCTGGAACACTGAAGCTTTCTTT. Translating gives CASTWNTEAFF. The rearrangement links TRBV5-6 to TRBJ1-1; D unresolved. The germline V and J ends were trimmed by 6 bases and 1 base, with 4 bases remaining between them. The germline gives CDR1 SGHDT, CDR2 YYEEEE. The CDR3 has 11 amino acids.

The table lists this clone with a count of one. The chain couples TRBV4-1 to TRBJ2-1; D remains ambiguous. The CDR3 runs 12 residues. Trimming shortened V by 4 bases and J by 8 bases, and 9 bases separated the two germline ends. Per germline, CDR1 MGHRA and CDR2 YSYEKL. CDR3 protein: CASSPPSYEQFF. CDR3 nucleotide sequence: TGCGCCAGCAGCCCTCCCTCCTATGAGCAGTTCTTC.